Below are 21 T cell receptor beta chains sequenced from a single sample in a study of blood T cells in healthy people across ages. The second PCR ran roughly 6 to 11 cycles with a sample-barcoded 5' primer and J-beta primers. TCRdb called the 5' RACE reads again in MiXCR, with one record for every CDR3 protein. The sample carries 1.5 million or so distinct CDR3 sequences, about 40% recorded once. The sample consisted of blood. The receptors derive from a young woman in good health.

The chain has TRBV7-6 and TRBJ2-1, with a tentative D call TRBD2 (6 bases). From germline, CDR1 is SGHVS and CDR2 FNYEAQ. The CDR3 loop spans 16 amino acids. Trimming cost V 1 base and J 3 bases, with 13 bases left between them. The CDR3: CASSLVGSGDYNEQFF. The DNA of the CDR3 is TGTGCCAGCAGCTTAGTAGGTAGCGGCGACTACAATGAGCAGTTCTTC.

This clonotype was seen only a few times. The rearrangement joins TRBV6-5 to TRBJ2-7; 12 nucleotides align to TRBD2. The germline CDR1 and CDR2 sequences are MNHEY and SVGAGI. The CDR3 is 16 residues long. The V segment lost 4 bases and the J segment 4 bases; nucleotides outside the gene matches: 8. CDR3 in DNA: TGTGCCAGCAGTTTCCAAGGGACTAGCGGGCCATACGAGCAGTACTTC. It translates to CASSFQGTSGPYEQYF.

This clonotype came up a few times. The chain carries TRBV7-8 and TRBJ2-1, with 8 bases that match TRBD1. The CDR3 contains 13 residues. The junction had 10 bases not matched to a gene; V was cut back by 5 bases and J by 13 bases. Germline assignment: CDR1 SGHVS and CDR2 FQNEAQ. CDR3: CASSLSDRGGQFF. The CDR3 DNA reads as TGTGCCAGCAGCCTCTCAGACAGGGGTGGACAGTTCTTC. The variable domain in full, with the rest retrieved from reference TRBV7-8 and TRBJ2-1, is GAGVSQSPRYKVAKRGQDVALRCDPISGHVSLFWYQQALGQGPEFLTYFQNEAQLDKSGLPSDRFFAERPEGSVSTLKIQRTQQEDSAVYLCASSLSDRGGQFFGPGTRLTVL.

Many counts were recorded for this clonotype. Mismatch with germline at one junction end may stem from a read error. The genes are TRBV5-1 and TRBJ1-2; D perhaps matches TRBD1 (6 bases). Germline V gene sequence: CDR1 SGHRS, CDR2 YFSETQ. There are 13 residues in the CDR3. CDR3 nucleotide sequence: TGTGCCAGCAGCCCCGGGCAGGGGTATGGCTACACCTTC. The encoded protein is CASSPGQGYGYTF.

J is TRBJ1-1 and V is TRBV5-1, with TRBD1 as a possible D gene (6 bases). CDR3 length equals 15 residues. Trimming pared 0 bases from V and 8 bases from J, leaving 17 bases between. Germline assignment: CDR1 SGHRS and CDR2 YFSETQ. This CDR3 is CASSLGVAVGTEAFF. The DNA of the CDR3 is TGCGCCAGCAGCTTGGGAGTGGCTGTGGGGACAGAAGCTTTCTTT.

The J gene is TRBJ1-1, the V gene TRBV6-5; tentative D call: TRBD1 (6 bases). CDR3 size: 14 residues. The V gene's germline CDR1 is MNHEY and CDR2 SVGAGI. Trimming shortened V by 10 bases and J by 4 bases, and 19 bases separated the two germline ends. The CDR3 nucleotides are TGTGCCACGAGGGGATGGGGGGGCCCCACTGAAGCTTTCTTT. Its protein is CATRGWGGPTEAFF.

The table lists this clonotype with a few counts. The V and J genes are TRBV2 and TRBJ2-3; D is perhaps TRBD2 (6 bases). Germline CDR1 reads SNHLY; CDR2 reads FYNNEI. This CDR3 is built from 14 residues. Trimming pared 1 base from V and 2 bases from J, leaving 7 bases between. CDR3 nucleotide sequence: TGTGCCAGCAGTGAAGGGACTACCACAGATACGCAGTATTTT. Translating it yields CASSEGTTTDTQYF.

Details on this clonotype: The junction shows a germline mismatch at one end, possibly a read error. The chain has TRBV5-1 and TRBJ2-1, with 13 bases matching TRBD2. Germline CDR1 SGHRS, CDR2 YFSETQ. This CDR3 has 17 residues. CDR3 sequence reads: CASSPTSGGSTNNEHFF. The DNA for the CDR3 is TGCGCCAGCAGCCCGACTAGCGGGGGGTCCACCAACAATGAGCATTTCTTC.

The rearrangement links TRBV6-5 to TRBJ1-1; no clear D. V was clipped by 5 bases and J by 5 bases, with 15 bases between them. The CDR3 consists of 14 residues. Germline-derived CDR1 and CDR2 are MNHEY and SVGAGI. CDR3 protein: CASSNEGRYTEAFF. CDR3 bases: TGTGCCAGCAGTAATGAGGGTCGTTATACTGAAGCTTTCTTT.

In its sample, this clonotype was seen a few times. This chain links TRBV5-1 with TRBJ1-4; 7 positions agree with TRBD1. Germline V gene data show CDR1 as SGHRS and CDR2 as YFSETQ. The V and J ends lost 3 bases and 8 bases, in that order; junction bases with no gene match: 10. The CDR3 loop spans 15 amino acids. This CDR3 is CASSSERGRGEKLFF. CDR3 sequence (DNA): TGCGCCAGCAGCTCGGAGAGAGGCAGGGGGGAAAAACTGTTTTTT.

About this clonotype: At one of its ends the junction is not consistent with the germline gene, which may arise from a read error. The genes are TRBV5-1 and TRBJ2-3; 11 bases are a match to TRBD2. The CDR3 loop spans 17 amino acids. Germline values: CDR1 SGHRS, CDR2 YFSETQ. The CDR3 here is CVSSSLAGGQGTDTQYF. The CDR3 DNA follows: TGCGTCAGCAGCTCCCTAGCGGGGGGACAGGGAACAGATACGCAGTATTTT.

The chain couples TRBV29-1 to TRBJ2-3; D may be TRBD2 (6 bases). The V and J ends lost 1 base and 0 bases respectively, with 11 bases between them. Germline V gene sequence: CDR1 SQVTM, CDR2 ANQGSEA. The CDR3 is 15 residues long. CDR3 bases: TGCAGCGTTGAAGGCGGGGAAAGTAGCACAGATACGCAGTATTTT. Translating it yields CSVEGGESSTDTQYF.

This clonotype was seen repeatedly, ten times or more. V and J are TRBV29-1 and TRBJ2-4; D may be TRBD2 (6 bases). The CDR3 contains 12 residues. V was pared by 6 bases and J by 8 bases, with 14 bases between. Germline CDR1 is SQVTM and CDR2 is ANQGSEA. CDR3 protein: CSVGEVPDIQYF. CDR3 coding DNA: TGCAGCGTGGGGGAGGTCCCCGACATTCAGTACTTC. Combining the CDR3 with reference TRBV29-1 and TRBJ2-4 gives the whole variable domain SAVISQKPSRDICQRGTSLTIQCQVDSQVTMMFWYRQQPGQSLTLIATANQGSEATYESGFVIDKFPISRPNLTFSTLTVSNMSPEDSSIYLCSVGEVPDIQYFGAGTRLSVL.

V gene TRBV7-9 combines with J gene TRBJ2-7, with unresolved D. This CDR3 is built from 11 residues. Germline-derived CDR1 and CDR2 are SEHNR and FQNEAQ (reference sequence). V was pared by 5 bases and J by 5 bases, with 7 bases between. As DNA, the CDR3 is TGTGCCAGCAGCACTCAGCACGAGCAGTACTTC. Protein: CASSTQHEQYF. Full variable domain (missing parts from reference TRBV7-9 and TRBJ2-7): DTGVSQNPRHKITKRGQNVTFRCDPISEHNRLYWYRQTLGQGPEFLTYFQNEAQLEKSRLLSDRFSAERPKGSFSTLEIQRTEQGDSAMYLCASSTQHEQYFGPGTRLTVT.

V is TRBV6-2 or TRBV6-3 and J is TRBJ2-2; tentative D call: TRBD2 (5 bases). The V and J ends lost 0 bases and 7 bases respectively, with 12 bases between them. Per the germline V gene, CDR1 is MNHEY and CDR2 is SVGEGT. The CDR3 sequence is 15 residues long. This CDR3 reads CASSYSILGNGELFF. As DNA, the CDR3 is TGTGCCAGCAGTTACTCGATACTAGGAAACGGGGAGCTGTTTTTT.

The table lists this clonotype with a few counts. The V and J genes are TRBV28 and TRBJ1-1, with D perhaps TRBD1 (5 bases). CDR3 length: 11 residues. V was pared by 3 bases and J by 6 bases, with 5 bases between. Germline-derived CDR1 and CDR2 are MDHEN and SYDVKM. The CDR3 DNA is TGTGCCAGCAGTTTGACAGCTGAAGCTTTCTTT. Residues: CASSLTAEAFF.

This clonotype was observed a handful of times. The chain carries TRBV12-3 or TRBV12-4 and TRBJ2-7; 7 bases map to TRBD2. Trimming cost V 5 bases and J 7 bases; bases outside gene matches: 5. This CDR3 comprises 12 residues. This CDR3 reads CASSPGAGEQYF. The DNA of the CDR3 is TGTGCCAGCAGTCCGGGAGCGGGAGAGCAGTACTTC.

This chain connects TRBV14 to TRBJ2-7; 7 bases fit TRBD2. The germline CDR1 and CDR2 sequences are SGHDN and FVKESK. After removal of 0 bases from V and 7 bases from J, the junction contained 3 bases not matched to a gene. The CDR3 has 13 amino acids. The DNA for the CDR3 is TGTGCCAGCAGCCAAGATATGCGGGGGGAGCAGTACTTC. Translating it yields CASSQDMRGEQYF.

The V and J genes are TRBV24-1 and TRBJ2-1, with 11 bases lining up with TRBD1. Germline V gene sequence: CDR1 KGHDR, CDR2 SFDVKD. This CDR3 spans 14 amino acids. The ends lost 7 bases at V and 8 bases at J; junction bases unmatched: 6. CDR3 in amino acids: CATSRDRGSDEQFF. CDR3 coding DNA: TGTGCCACCAGCCGGGACAGGGGGAGCGATGAGCAGTTCTTC.

V usage is TRBV2 and J usage is TRBJ2-3; 7 nucleotides match TRBD2. This CDR3 is built from 16 residues. CDR1 and CDR2 from the germline V gene are SNHLY and FYNNEI. After removal of 7 bases from V and 0 bases from J, the junction contained 10 bases not matched to a gene. The CDR3 nucleotides read TGTGCCAGCACTTTGGCGGGGGTGGGTAGCACAGATACGCAGTATTTT. Residues: CASTLAGVGSTDTQYF.

This clonotype came up many times. The CDR3 sequence is CASSYRDRETQYF. The CDR3 DNA reads TGTGCCAGCAGTTACCGGGACAGAGAGACCCAGTACTTC. The V call is TRBV6-5, the J call TRBJ2-5; 7 bases line up with TRBD1. Germline V gene lookup returns CDR1 MNHEY and CDR2 SVGAGI. The CDR3 consists of 13 residues. Trimming removed 2 bases from V and 4 bases from J; junction bases left unmatched: 1.